The entry that follows covers one T cell receptor beta chain sequence. The data originate from a study of CD4+ T cells in melanoma. V dropped 1 base and J dropped 0; count of bases not matched to a gene: 3. The CDR3 loop spans 16 amino acids. Germline V gives CDR1 SGHTS, CDR2 YDEGEE. Assay used: immunoSEQ multiplex PCR; TCRdb lists only in-frame clones, some missing. The sample holds 7,200 or so clones, approximately 66% seen once. V gene TRBV5-8 combines with J gene TRBJ2-3; 9 positions agree with TRBD2. The sample comprised cells from a culture (not recorded whether cultured in vitro). The receptor comes from a human donor with melanoma. CDR3 nucleotide sequence: TGTGCCAGCAGCTTGCTCCTAGCGGGGAGCACAGATACGCAGTATTTT. Translation gives CASSLLLAGSTDTQYF.